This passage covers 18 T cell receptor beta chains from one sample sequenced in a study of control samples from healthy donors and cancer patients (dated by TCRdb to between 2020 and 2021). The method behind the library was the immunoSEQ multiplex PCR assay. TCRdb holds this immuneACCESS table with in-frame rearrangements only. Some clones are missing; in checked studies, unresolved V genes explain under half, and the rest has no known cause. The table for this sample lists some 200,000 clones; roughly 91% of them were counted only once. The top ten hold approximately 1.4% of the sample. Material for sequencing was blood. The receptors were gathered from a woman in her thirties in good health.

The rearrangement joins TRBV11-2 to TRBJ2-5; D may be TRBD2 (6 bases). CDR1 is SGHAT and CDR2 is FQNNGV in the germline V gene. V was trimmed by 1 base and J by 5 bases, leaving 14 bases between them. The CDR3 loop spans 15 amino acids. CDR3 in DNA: TGTGCCAGCAGCTTAGGAGTGAAGGGGAGGGAGACCCAGTACTTC. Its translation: CASSLGVKGRETQYF. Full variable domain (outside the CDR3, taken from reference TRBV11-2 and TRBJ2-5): EAGVAQSPRYKIIEKRQSVAFWCNPISGHATLYWYQQILGQGPKLLIQFQNNGVVDDSQLPKDRFSAERLKGVDSTLKIQPAKLEDSAVYLCASSLGVKGRETQYFGPGTRLLVL.

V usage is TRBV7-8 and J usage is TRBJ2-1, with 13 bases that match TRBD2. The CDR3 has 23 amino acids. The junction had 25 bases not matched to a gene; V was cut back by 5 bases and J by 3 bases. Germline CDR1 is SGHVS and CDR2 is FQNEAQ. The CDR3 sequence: CASSRPQRQGAGLAGEGYNEQFF. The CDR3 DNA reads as TGTGCCAGCAGCCGACCTCAGCGACAGGGGGCTGGACTAGCGGGAGAGGGCTACAATGAGCAGTTCTTC.

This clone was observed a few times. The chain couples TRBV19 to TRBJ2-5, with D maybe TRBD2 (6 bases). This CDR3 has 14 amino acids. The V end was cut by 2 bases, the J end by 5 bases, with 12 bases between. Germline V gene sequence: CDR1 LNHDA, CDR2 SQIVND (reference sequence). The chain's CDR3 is CASSIRESPETQYF. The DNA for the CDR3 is TGTGCCAGTAGTATACGGGAGTCCCCGGAGACCCAGTACTTC.

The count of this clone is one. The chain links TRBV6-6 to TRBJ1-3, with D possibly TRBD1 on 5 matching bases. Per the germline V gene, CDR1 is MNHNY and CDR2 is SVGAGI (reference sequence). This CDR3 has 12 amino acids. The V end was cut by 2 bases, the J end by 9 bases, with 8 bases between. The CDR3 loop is CASSYEQGTIYF. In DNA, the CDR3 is TGTGCCAGCAGTTACGAGCAGGGCACCATATATTTT.

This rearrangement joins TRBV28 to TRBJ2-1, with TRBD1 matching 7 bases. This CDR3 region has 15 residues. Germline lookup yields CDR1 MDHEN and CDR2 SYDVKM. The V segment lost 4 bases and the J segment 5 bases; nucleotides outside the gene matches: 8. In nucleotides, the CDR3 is TGTGCCAGCAGTTACAGGGGAAGTAGGGACAATGAGCAGTTCTTC. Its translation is CASSYRGSRDNEQFF.

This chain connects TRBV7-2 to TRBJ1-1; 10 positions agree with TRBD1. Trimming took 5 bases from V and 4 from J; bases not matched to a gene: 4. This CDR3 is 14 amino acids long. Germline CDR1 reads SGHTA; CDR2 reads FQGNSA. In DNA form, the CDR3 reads TGTGCCAGCAGCGGAAGACAGGGGGCCACTGAAGCTTTCTTT. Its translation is CASSGRQGATEAFF.

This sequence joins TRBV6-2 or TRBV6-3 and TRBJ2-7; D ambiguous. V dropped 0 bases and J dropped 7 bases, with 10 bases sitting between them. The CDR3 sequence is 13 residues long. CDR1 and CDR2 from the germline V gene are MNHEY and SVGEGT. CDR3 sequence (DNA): TGTGCCAGCAGTTACTCCGCGACTGGAGAGCAGTACTTC. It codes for CASSYSATGEQYF.

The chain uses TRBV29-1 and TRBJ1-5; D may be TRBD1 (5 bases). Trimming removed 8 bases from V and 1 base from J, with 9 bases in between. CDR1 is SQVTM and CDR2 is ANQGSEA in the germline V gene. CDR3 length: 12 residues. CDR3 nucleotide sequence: TGCAGCTCCCGGGACAGCAATCAGCCCCAGCATTTT. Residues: CSSRDSNQPQHF.

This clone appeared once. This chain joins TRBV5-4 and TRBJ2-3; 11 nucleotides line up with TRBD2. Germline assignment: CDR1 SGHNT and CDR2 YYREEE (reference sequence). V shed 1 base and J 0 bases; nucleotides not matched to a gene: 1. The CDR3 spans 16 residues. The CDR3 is CASSLRTSGSTDTQYF. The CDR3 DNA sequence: TGTGCCAGCAGCTTGAGGACTAGCGGGAGCACAGATACGCAGTATTTT.

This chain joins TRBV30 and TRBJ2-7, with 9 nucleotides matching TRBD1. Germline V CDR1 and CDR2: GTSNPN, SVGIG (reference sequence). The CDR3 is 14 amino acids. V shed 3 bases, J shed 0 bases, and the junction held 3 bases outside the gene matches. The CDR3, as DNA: TGTGCCTGGAGACCGGGACAGGGCTCCTACGAGCAGTACTTC. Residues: CAWRPGQGSYEQYF.

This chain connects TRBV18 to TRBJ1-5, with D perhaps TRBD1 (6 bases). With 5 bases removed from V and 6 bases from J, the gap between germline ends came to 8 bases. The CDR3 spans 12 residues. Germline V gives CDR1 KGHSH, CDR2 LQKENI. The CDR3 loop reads CASSKQGQPQHF. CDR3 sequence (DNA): TGTGCCAGCTCAAAACAGGGTCAGCCCCAGCATTTT.

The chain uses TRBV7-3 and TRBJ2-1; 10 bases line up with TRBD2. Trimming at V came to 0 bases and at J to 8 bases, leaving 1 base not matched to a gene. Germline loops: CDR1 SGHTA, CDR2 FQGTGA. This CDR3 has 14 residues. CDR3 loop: CASSLTAGGYEQFF. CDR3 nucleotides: TGTGCCAGCAGCTTAACAGCGGGAGGGTATGAGCAGTTCTTC.

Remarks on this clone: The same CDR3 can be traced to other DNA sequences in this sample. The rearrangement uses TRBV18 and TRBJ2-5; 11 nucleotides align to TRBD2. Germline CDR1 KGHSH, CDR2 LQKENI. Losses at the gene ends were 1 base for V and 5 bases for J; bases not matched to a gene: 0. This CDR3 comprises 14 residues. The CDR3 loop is CASSPLAGGETQYF. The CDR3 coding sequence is TGTGCCAGCTCACCACTAGCGGGAGGGGAGACCCAGTACTTC.

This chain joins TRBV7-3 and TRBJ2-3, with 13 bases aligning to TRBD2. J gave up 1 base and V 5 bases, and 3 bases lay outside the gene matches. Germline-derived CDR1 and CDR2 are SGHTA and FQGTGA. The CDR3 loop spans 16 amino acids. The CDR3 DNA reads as TGTGCCAGCAGCATCGGACTAGCGGGGGGCACAGATACGCAGTATTTT. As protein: CASSIGLAGGTDTQYF.

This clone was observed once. CDR3 sequence (DNA): TGTGCCAGCAGCCAAGTCGGGACTTCTAGCACAGATACGCAGTATTTT. Translated: CASSQVGTSSTDTQYF. The J gene is TRBJ2-3, the V gene TRBV4-2; D perhaps matches TRBD2 (6 bases). Trimming took 1 base from V and 0 from J, leaving 11 bases between them. The CDR3 extends over 16 amino acids. The germline V gene encodes CDR1 LGHNA and CDR2 YNFKEQ.

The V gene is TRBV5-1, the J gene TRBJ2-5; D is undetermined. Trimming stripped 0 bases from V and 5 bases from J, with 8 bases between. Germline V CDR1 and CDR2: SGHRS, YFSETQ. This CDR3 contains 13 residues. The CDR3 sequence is CASSLVVGETQYF. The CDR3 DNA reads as TGCGCCAGCAGCTTGGTTGTTGGCGAGACCCAGTACTTC.

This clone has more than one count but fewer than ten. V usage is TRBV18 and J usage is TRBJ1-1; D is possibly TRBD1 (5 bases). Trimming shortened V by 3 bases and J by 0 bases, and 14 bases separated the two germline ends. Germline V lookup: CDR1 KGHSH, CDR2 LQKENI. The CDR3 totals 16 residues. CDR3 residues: CASSPREGRMNTEAFF. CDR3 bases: TGTGCCAGCTCACCCAGGGAGGGGAGGATGAACACTGAAGCTTTCTTT.

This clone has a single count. CDR3 coding DNA: TGTGCTAGTGGTTTGGTGACTCCTGGAAACACCATATATTTT. As protein: CASGLVTPGNTIYF. The chain combines TRBV12-5 with TRBJ1-3; D is undetermined. V lost 0 bases to trimming and J lost 2 bases, with 5 bases between them. CDR1 is LGHNT, CDR2 FRNRAP, per germline. The CDR3 is made up of 14 amino acids.